The present T cell receptor (beta chain) was sequenced within a study of T-cell reconstitution after alpha-beta-depleted transplantation in children. Trimming pared 0 bases from V and 5 bases from J, leaving 9 bases between. From germline, CDR1 is SGHRS and CDR2 YFSETQ. The CDR3 contains 15 residues. Library preparation (for TCRbeta) was performed with unique molecular identifiers. TCRdb fed the PCR reads into MiXCR, producing one record per CDR3 protein. This sample carries about 230,000 distinct CDR3 sequences, approximately 9.5% of them seen once, and the ten largest clones take around 6.2%. The receptor's source is a human donor who donated a stem cell graft to a child with acute lymphoblastic leukemia. The sample in question was PBMCs from the stem cell graft donor, obtained from the stem cell graft. This rearrangement joins TRBV5-1 to TRBJ1-6; D call uncertain. The DNA of the CDR3 is TGCGCCAGCAGCTTGGGAGACACACATAATTCACCCCTCCACTTT. It is translated as CASSLGDTHNSPLHF.